Listed below are T cell receptor beta chains from one sample, sequenced in a study of T cell responses to AZD1222 COVID-19 vaccine. Sequencing was performed with immunoSEQ multiplex PCR; in TCRdb, only in-frame clones are kept and a portion is missing. The sample holds 65,000 to 80,000 clones, approximately 83% seen once. Sample: peripheral blood, taken 28 days after the second AZD1222 dose. The receptors come from an adult who received the AZD1222 COVID-19 vaccine. CDR3s leave out the opening cysteine and the closing phenylalanine or tryptophan.

J	V	CDR3
TRBJ2-7	TRBV28	ASIRQGSSSYEQY
TRBJ1-1	TRBV7-2	ASSLRPGQGATEAF
TRBJ2-5	TRBV9	ASSLETGADLQETQY
TRBJ1-5	TRBV9	ASSVSGSNQPQH
TRBJ2-7	TRBV6-5	ASSPSGTSMYEQY
TRBJ2-2	TRBV19	ASSVNTGELF
TRBJ1-2	TRBV4-3	ASSRGDRDVGYT
TRBJ1-4	TRBV18	ASSPLDVGAEKLF
TRBJ2-2	TRBV9	ASRTGTGDVGGELF
TRBJ2-7	TRBV27	ASSPYTNYYSYEQY
TRBJ1-4	TRBV7-9	ASSLAEVVNEKLF
TRBJ2-7	TRBV14	ASSQGQGAREQY
TRBJ2-7	TRBV11-2	ASTRDGAYEQY
TRBJ2-5	TRBV24-1	ATSDRSEGLETQY
TRBJ1-6	TRBV6-5	ASSPLDRYNSPLH
TRBJ1-1	TRBV28	ASSVRLRYSATEAF
TRBJ2-7	TRBV4-2	ASSQATGAEQY
TRBJ2-5	TRBV7-9	ASSLGTSGRREETQY
TRBJ1-2	TRBV30	AWSAGRPDMSGYT
TRBJ1-6	TRBV4-2	ASSQEMARGSYNSPLH
TRBJ1-5	TRBV6-5	ASSQDRADQPQH
TRBJ1-5	TRBV19	ASSILTVNQPQH
TRBJ1-3	TRBV4-1	ASSQRLGRPGNTIY
TRBJ2-7	TRBV27	ASSPLASGYTYEQY
TRBJ2-7	TRBV7-2	ASSLDVASGAYEQY
TRBJ2-2	TRBV20-1	SASGAGAGGSTGELF
TRBJ1-5	TRBV7-2	ASSLGGFNQPQH
TRBJ2-7	TRBV11-2	ASSFLAESYEQY
TRBJ1-1	TRBV2	ASSQEGPAYMNTEAF
TRBJ2-6	TRBV7-9	ASSFRANVLT
TRBJ2-3	TRBV28	ASSRDSTDTQY
TRBJ1-4	TRBV9	ASSTTGTATEKLF
TRBJ1-5	TRBV6-2/TRBV6-3	ASSSIRGNQPQH
TRBJ1-1	TRBV18	ASSYSDRDRVTF
TRBJ2-1	TRBV19	ASSIGQGPHNEQF
TRBJ1-2	TRBV11-2	ASSLGPGGDYGYT
TRBJ2-1	TRBV5-1	ASSLEFGNYNEQF
TRBJ2-7	TRBV9	ASSRGLAVSYEQY
TRBJ2-2	TRBV30	AWSASGSGELF
TRBJ2-2	TRBV6-5	ASRREIGELF
TRBJ1-1	TRBV27	ASSLGTGTEAF
TRBJ1-1	TRBV28	ASSPGLNTEAF
TRBJ1-4	TRBV27	ASKISGGKAEKLF
TRBJ2-5	TRBV3-1/TRBV3-2	ASSSRLAGQETQY
TRBJ2-1	TRBV11-3	ASGKPSSNEQF
TRBJ2-1	TRBV7-3	ASSLSSSGNEQF
TRBJ1-6	TRBV9	ASSPTPRPAPLH
TRBJ2-1	TRBV4-3	ASSQSGSEQF
TRBJ2-7	TRBV16	ASSQSVLAGVREQY
TRBJ1-2	TRBV19	ASSTSGGSYYGYT
TRBJ1-3	TRBV2	ASSNQLTGSTIY
TRBJ2-1	TRBV7-8	ASSLREGGSSYNEQF
TRBJ2-7	TRBV4-3	ASSQDRAGGTYEQY
TRBJ2-5	TRBV5-1	ASRVRVDQETQY
TRBJ2-7	TRBV5-1	ASSLVGTSGGLSYEQY